The next 13 T cell receptor beta chains were all read from a single sample in a study of T cells in Graves' hyperthyroidism and ophthalmopathy. Amplification of TCR beta CDR3 regions used RNA as the template. In the first-round RT-PCR of the TCR CDR3, the HTBI primer set was used. TCRdb called the multiplex PCR reads again in MiXCR, with one record for every CDR3 protein. The sample lists about 360,000 distinct CDR3 sequences; roughly an eighth were seen once. Material: blood. The receptors were sampled from a woman aged 18-29 years with Graves' hyperthyroidism.

This clonotype was seen at least ten times. The rearrangement uses TRBV3-1 and TRBJ1-2; unclear D gene. CDR1 and CDR2 (germline): LGHDT, YNNKEL (reference sequence). This CDR3 has 12 amino acids. Between the trimmed V and J ends, which lost 1 base and 13 bases, there was a span of 13 bases. The CDR3 here is CASSQVSEQVTF. CDR3 sequence (DNA): TGTGCCAGCAGCCAAGTAAGTGAGCAGGTCACCTTC.

This clonotype was seen a handful of times. The genes are TRBV10-3 and TRBJ1-3; 7 bases align to TRBD1. The CDR3 runs 16 residues. The V segment lost 6 bases and the J segment 2 bases; nucleotides outside the gene matches: 10. From germline, CDR1 is ENHRY and CDR2 SYGVKD. CDR3 loop: CAIRGTAASPGNTIYF. Here the CDR3 DNA reads TGTGCCATCAGAGGGACAGCCGCCAGCCCTGGAAACACCATATATTTT.

Many counts were recorded for this clonotype. The V gene is TRBV7-9, the J gene TRBJ2-5, with TRBD2 matching 7 bases. V shed 5 bases, J shed 3 bases, and the junction held 3 bases outside the gene matches. Germline lookup yields CDR1 SEHNR and CDR2 FQNEAQ (reference sequence). CDR3 length: 13 residues. CDR3 nucleotide sequence: TGTGCCAGCAGCCCCAGCGGGGAAGAGACCCAGTACTTC. Amino acids: CASSPSGEETQYF.

The J gene is TRBJ2-5, the V gene TRBV11-2; 8 bases map to TRBD2. The length of the CDR3 is 16 residues. The V gene end was trimmed by 1 base and the J gene end by 2 bases; junction bases not matched to a gene: 6. Germline CDR1 reads SGHAT; CDR2 reads FQNNGV. CDR3 residues: CASSLAGGPTQETQYF. In DNA form, the CDR3 reads TGTGCCAGCAGCTTAGCGGGAGGGCCGACGCAAGAGACCCAGTACTTC.

This clonotype was recorded at least ten times. The CDR3 bases are TGTGCCATCATGAGCAGGGAGAACACTGAAGCTTTCTTT. This sequence encodes CAIMSRENTEAFF. V usage is TRBV10-3 and J usage is TRBJ1-1, with D maybe TRBD1 (5 bases). This CDR3 has 13 residues. Trimming stripped 7 bases from V and 1 base from J, with 10 bases between. Germline lookup yields CDR1 ENHRY and CDR2 SYGVKD.

This clonotype has only a few counts. The V gene is TRBV20-1, the J gene TRBJ2-3; D is ambiguous. The CDR3 runs to 14 residues. Germline CDR1 reads DFQATT; CDR2 reads SNEGSKA (reference sequence). Trimming removed 0 bases at V and 0 bases at J, with 7 bases between. The CDR3 loop is CSARDGTSTDTQYF. In nucleotides, the CDR3 is TGCAGTGCTAGAGACGGTACTAGCACAGATACGCAGTATTTT.

This clonotype was seen at least ten times. The chain recombines TRBV5-1 with TRBJ1-1, with D perhaps matching TRBD1 (6 bases). CDR3 size: 16 residues. Trimming stripped 1 base from V and 0 bases from J, with 13 bases between. Germline V gene sequence: CDR1 SGHRS, CDR2 YFSETQ. The DNA of the CDR3 is TGCGCCAGCAGCTTGCGGGACATTTCCCTGAACACTGAAGCTTTCTTT. Translated: CASSLRDISLNTEAFF.

This clonotype was counted many times. The rearrangement uses TRBV2 and TRBJ2-6, with 8 bases that match TRBD2. The CDR3 is 18 amino acids. J gave up 2 bases and V 1 base, and 7 bases lay outside the gene matches. Per germline, CDR1 SNHLY and CDR2 FYNNEI. The CDR3 region is CASSEERAGVAGANVLTF. Written as DNA, the CDR3 is TGTGCCAGCAGTGAAGAGAGAGCGGGGGTTGCTGGGGCCAACGTCCTGACTTTC. Supplemented by reference TRBV2 and TRBJ2-6, the full variable domain reads EPEVTQTPSHQVTQMGQEVILRCVPISNHLYFYWYRQILGQKVEFLVSFYNNEISEKSEIFDDQFSVERPDGSNFTLKIRSTKLEDSAMYFCASSEERAGVAGANVLTFGAGSRLTVL.

This clonotype was observed many times. The chain carries TRBV20-1 and TRBJ1-1, with no clear D. Per the germline V gene, CDR1 is DFQATT and CDR2 is SNEGSKA (reference sequence). The CDR3 is 13 residues long. Trimming took 1 base from V and 1 from J, leaving 7 bases between them. The CDR3 sequence is CSARAVENTEAFF. The CDR3 nucleotides are TGCAGTGCTAGAGCGGTAGAGAACACTGAAGCTTTCTTT.

This clonotype appeared a few times. The DNA for the CDR3 is TGTGCCAGCAGTTCGCGAGACACAGATACGCAGTATTTT. Protein sequence: CASSSRDTDTQYF. The J gene is TRBJ2-3, the V gene TRBV6-1; no clear D gene. The V gene's germline CDR1 is MNHNS and CDR2 SASEGT. This CDR3 comprises 13 residues. Trimming removed 5 bases from V and 2 bases from J, with 8 bases in between.

The CDR3 DNA sequence: TGTGCCAGCAGTGCCGCCCCAGGGGGAGCCTACGAGCAGTACTTC. Translated, it gives CASSAAPGGAYEQYF. The chain combines TRBV12-3 or TRBV12-4 with TRBJ2-7, with 7 positions matching TRBD1. The trim removed 5 bases at V and 2 bases at J, leaving 9 bases unmatched. The length of the CDR3 is 15 residues.

This clonotype appeared many times. The chain links TRBV3-1 to TRBJ2-1, with 11 bases aligning to TRBD2. CDR3 length equals 15 residues. The germline V gene encodes CDR1 LGHDT and CDR2 YNNKEL (reference sequence). The junction had 6 bases not matched to a gene; V was cut back by 0 bases and J by 11 bases. CDR3 region: CASSQEVAGGGQQFF. The CDR3 nucleotides read TGTGCCAGCAGCCAAGAGGTAGCGGGGGGGGGTCAGCAGTTCTTC.

This clonotype was seen at least ten times. The chain joins TRBV28 to TRBJ1-4; D perhaps matches TRBD1 (5 bases). The CDR3 length is 14 residues. Looked up from germline, CDR1 is MDHEN and CDR2 is SYDVKM. Trimming pared 5 bases from V and 8 bases from J, leaving 15 bases between. The CDR3 sequence: CASSGGDVYEKLFF. The DNA for the CDR3 is TGTGCCAGCAGTGGGGGGGACGTCTACGAAAAACTGTTTTTT.